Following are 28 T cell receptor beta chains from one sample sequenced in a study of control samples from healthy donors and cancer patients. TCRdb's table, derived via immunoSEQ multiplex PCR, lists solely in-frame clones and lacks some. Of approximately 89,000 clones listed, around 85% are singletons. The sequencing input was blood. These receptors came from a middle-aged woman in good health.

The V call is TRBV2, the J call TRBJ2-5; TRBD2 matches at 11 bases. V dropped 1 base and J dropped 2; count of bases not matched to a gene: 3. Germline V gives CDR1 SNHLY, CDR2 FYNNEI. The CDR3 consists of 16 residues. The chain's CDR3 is CASSEGASGGQETQYF. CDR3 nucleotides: TGTGCCAGCAGTGAAGGGGCTAGCGGGGGGCAAGAGACCCAGTACTTC.

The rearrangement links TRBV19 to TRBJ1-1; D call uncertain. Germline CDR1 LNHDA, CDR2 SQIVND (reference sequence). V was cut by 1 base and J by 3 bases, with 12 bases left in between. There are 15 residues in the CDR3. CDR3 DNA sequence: TGTGCCAGTAGTATAGGCAGGAGCCGAGACACTGAAGCTTTCTTT. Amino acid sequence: CASSIGRSRDTEAFF.

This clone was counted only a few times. The CDR3 spells CASSPTAYNSPLHF. Written as DNA, the CDR3 is TGTGCCAGCAGCCCGACGGCTTATAATTCACCCCTCCACTTT. The chain recombines TRBV7-9 with TRBJ1-6; D unresolved. The germline gives CDR1 SEHNR, CDR2 FQNEAQ (reference sequence). V dropped 5 bases and J dropped 4 bases, with 9 bases sitting between them. This CDR3 comprises 14 residues. The full variable domain, with the rest looked up from reference TRBV7-9 and TRBJ1-6, is DTGVSQNPRHKITKRGQNVTFRCDPISEHNRLYWYRQTLGQGPEFLTYFQNEAQLEKSRLLSDRFSAERPKGSFSTLEIQRTEQGDSAMYLCASSPTAYNSPLHFGNGTRLTVT.

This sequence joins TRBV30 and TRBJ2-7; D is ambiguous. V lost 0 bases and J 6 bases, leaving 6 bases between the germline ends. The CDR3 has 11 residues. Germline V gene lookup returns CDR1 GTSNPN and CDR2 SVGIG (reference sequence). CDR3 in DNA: TGTGCCTGGAGTGTGGCAGTCGAGCAGTACTTC. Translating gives CAWSVAVEQYF.

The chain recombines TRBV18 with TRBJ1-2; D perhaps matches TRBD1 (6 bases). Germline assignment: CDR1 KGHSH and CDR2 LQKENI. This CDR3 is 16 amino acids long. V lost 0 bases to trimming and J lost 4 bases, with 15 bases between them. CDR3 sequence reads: CASSPPGGRSVYGYTF. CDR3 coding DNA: TGTGCCAGCTCACCACCCGGGGGGCGCAGTGTCTATGGCTACACCTTC.

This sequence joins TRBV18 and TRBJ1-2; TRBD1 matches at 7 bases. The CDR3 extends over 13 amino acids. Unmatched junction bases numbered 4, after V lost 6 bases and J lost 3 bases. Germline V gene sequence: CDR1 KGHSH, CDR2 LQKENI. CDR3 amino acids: CASSPQGDYGYTF. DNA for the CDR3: TGTGCCAGCTCGCCCCAGGGGGACTATGGCTACACCTTC. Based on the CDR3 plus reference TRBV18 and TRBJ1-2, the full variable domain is NAGVMQNPRHLVRRRGQEARLRCSPMKGHSHVYWYRQLPEEGLKFMVYLQKENIIDESGMPKERFSAEFPKEGPSILRIQQVVRGDSAAYFCASSPQGDYGYTFGSGTRLTVV.

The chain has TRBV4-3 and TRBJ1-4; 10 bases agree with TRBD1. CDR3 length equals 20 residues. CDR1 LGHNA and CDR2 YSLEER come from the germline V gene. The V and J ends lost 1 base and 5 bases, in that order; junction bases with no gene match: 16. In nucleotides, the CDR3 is TGCGCCAGCAGCCAAGTCCGGACAGGGGGGCCCGCGGGAGGGAATGAAAAACTGTTTTTT. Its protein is CASSQVRTGGPAGGNEKLFF.

The CDR3 nucleotides read TGCGCCAGCAGCTCCATGGGTAGCGGGGGGGCCTATGAGCAGTTCTTC. The encoded protein is CASSSMGSGGAYEQFF. The chain combines TRBV5-1 with TRBJ2-1; the match to TRBD2 covers 11 bases. This CDR3 has 16 amino acids. Trimming removed 3 bases from V and 8 bases from J; junction bases left unmatched: 10. Germline V CDR1 and CDR2: SGHRS, YFSETQ.

CDR3 protein: CAWSPWTGANTEAFF. The CDR3 bases are TGTGCCTGGAGTCCCTGGACAGGAGCGAACACTGAAGCTTTCTTT. The chain uses TRBV30 and TRBJ1-1, with TRBD1 matching over 7 bases. V trimming: 2 bases; J trimming: 1 base; junction bases outside the gene matches: 7. Germline loops: CDR1 GTSNPN, CDR2 SVGIG (reference sequence). There are 15 residues in the CDR3.

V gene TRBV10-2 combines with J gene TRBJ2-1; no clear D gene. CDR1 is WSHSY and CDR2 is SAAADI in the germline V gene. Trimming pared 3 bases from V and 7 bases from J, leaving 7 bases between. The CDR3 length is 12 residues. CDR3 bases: TGCGCCAGCAGTGAACAGAGAAATGAGCAGTTCTTC. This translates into CASSEQRNEQFF.

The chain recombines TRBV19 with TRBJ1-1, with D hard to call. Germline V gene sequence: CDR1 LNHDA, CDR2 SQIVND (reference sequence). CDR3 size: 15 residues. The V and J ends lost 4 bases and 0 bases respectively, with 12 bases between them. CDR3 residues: CASSSTGLLNTEAFF. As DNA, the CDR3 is TGTGCCAGTAGTAGTACCGGACTTTTGAACACTGAAGCTTTCTTT. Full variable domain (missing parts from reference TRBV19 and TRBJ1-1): DGGITQSPKYLFRKEGQNVTLSCEQNLNHDAMYWYRQDPGQGLRLIYYSQIVNDFQKGDIAEGYSVSREKKESFPLTVTSAQKNPTAFYLCASSSTGLLNTEAFFGQGTRLTVV.

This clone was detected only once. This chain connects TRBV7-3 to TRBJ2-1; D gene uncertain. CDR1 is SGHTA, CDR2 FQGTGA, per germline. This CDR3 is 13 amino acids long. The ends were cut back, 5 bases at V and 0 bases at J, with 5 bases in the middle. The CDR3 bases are TGTGCCAGCAGCAAAAACTCCTACAATGAGCAGTTCTTC. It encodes CASSKNSYNEQFF.

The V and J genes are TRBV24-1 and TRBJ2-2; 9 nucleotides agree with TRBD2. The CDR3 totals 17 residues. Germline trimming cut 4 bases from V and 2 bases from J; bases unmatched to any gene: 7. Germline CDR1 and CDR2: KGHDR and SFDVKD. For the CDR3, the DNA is TGTGCCACCAGTGACGAAAGCGGGGGGCGAAACACCGGGGAGCTGTTTTTT. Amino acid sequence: CATSDESGGRNTGELFF.

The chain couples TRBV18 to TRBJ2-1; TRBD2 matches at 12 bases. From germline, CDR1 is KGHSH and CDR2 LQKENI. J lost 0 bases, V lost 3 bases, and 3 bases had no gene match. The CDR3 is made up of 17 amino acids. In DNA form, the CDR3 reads TGTGCCAGCTCACCGCGACTAGCGGGAGACTCCTACAATGAGCAGTTCTTC. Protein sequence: CASSPRLAGDSYNEQFF.

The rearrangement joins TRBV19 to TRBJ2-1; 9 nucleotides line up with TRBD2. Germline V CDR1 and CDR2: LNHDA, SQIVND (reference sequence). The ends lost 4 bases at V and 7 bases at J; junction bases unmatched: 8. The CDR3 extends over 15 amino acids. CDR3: CASSKVAGVPNEQFF. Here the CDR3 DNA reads TGTGCCAGTAGTAAAGTAGCGGGGGTACCGAATGAGCAGTTCTTC. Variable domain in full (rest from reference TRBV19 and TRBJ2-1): DGGITQSPKYLFRKEGQNVTLSCEQNLNHDAMYWYRQDPGQGLRLIYYSQIVNDFQKGDIAEGYSVSREKKESFPLTVTSAQKNPTAFYLCASSKVAGVPNEQFFGPGTRLTVL.

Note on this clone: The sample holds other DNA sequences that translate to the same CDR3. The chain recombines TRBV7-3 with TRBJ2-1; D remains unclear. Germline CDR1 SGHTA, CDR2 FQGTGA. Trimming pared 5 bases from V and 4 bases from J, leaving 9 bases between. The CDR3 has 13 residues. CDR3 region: CASSLDSYNEQFF. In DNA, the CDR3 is TGTGCCAGCAGCCTCGACTCTTACAATGAGCAGTTCTTC.

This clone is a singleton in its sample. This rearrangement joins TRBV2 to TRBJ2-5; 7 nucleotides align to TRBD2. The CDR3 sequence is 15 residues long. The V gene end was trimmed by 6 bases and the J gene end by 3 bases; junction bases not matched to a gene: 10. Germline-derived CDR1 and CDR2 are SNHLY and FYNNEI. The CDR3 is CASRENRGDEETQYF. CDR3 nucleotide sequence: TGTGCCAGCAGGGAGAATCGGGGGGACGAAGAGACCCAGTACTTC. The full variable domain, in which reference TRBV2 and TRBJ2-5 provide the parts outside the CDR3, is EPEVTQTPSHQVTQMGQEVILRCVPISNHLYFYWYRQILGQKVEFLVSFYNNEISEKSEIFDDQFSVERPDGSNFTLKIRSTKLEDSAMYFCASRENRGDEETQYFGPGTRLLVL.

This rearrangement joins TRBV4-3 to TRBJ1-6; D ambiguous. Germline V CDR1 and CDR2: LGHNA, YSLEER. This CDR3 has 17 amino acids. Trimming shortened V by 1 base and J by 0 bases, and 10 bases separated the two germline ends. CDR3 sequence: CASSQVAPSSYNSPLHF. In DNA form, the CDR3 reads TGCGCCAGCAGCCAAGTAGCACCGAGCTCCTATAATTCACCCCTCCACTTT.

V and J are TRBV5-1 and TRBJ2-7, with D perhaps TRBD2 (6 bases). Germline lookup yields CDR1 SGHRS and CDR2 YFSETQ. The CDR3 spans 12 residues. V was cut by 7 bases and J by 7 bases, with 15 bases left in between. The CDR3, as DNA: TGCGCCAGCGAGTCTCCCCGGGGGGAGCAGTACTTC. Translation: CASESPRGEQYF.

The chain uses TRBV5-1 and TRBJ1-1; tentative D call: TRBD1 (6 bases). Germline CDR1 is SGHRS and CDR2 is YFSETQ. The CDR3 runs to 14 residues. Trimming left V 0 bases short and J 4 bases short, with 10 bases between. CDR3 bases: TGCGCCAGCAGCTTGGACAGGGTAAGCACTGAAGCTTTCTTT. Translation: CASSLDRVSTEAFF.

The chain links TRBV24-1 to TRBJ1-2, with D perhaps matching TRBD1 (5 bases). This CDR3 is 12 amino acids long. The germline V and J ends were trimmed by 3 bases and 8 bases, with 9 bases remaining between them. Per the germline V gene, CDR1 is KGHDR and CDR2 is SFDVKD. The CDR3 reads CATSDGRDGYTF. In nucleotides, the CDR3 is TGTGCCACCAGTGATGGGAGGGACGGCTACACCTTC.

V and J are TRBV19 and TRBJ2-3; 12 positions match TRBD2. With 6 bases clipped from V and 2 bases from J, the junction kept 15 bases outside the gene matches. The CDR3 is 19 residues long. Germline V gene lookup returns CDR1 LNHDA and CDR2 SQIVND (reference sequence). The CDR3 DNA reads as TGTGCCAGTAGCCCCCCTTTCGGACTAGCGGGGCGAGACACAGATACGCAGTATTTT. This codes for CASSPPFGLAGRDTDTQYF.

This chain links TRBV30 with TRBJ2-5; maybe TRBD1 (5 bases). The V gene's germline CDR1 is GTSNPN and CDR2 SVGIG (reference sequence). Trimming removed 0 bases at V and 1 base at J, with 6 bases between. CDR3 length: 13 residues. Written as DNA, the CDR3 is TGTGCCTGGAGTGTACAGGCCCAAGAGACCCAGTACTTC. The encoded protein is CAWSVQAQETQYF.

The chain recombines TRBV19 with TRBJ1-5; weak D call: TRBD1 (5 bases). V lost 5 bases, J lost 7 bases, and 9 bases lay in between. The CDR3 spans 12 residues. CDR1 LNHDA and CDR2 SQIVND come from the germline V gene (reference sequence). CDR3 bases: TGTGCCAGTAGTCAGGGACTCCAGCCCCAGCATTTT. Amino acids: CASSQGLQPQHF.

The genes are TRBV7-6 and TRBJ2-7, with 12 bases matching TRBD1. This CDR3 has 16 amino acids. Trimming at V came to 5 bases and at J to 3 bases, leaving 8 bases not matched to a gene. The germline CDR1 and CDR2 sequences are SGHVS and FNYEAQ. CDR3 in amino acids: CASSPGQGAMSYEQYF. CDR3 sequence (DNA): TGTGCCAGCAGCCCGGGACAGGGGGCGATGAGCTACGAGCAGTACTTC.

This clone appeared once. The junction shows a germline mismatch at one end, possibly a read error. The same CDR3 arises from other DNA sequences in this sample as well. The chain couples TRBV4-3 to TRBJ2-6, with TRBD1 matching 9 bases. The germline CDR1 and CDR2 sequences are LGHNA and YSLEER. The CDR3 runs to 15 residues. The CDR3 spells CASSQVDRGANVLTF. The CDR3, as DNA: TGCGCCAGCAGCCAAGTCGACAGGGGGGCCAACGTCCTGACCTTC.

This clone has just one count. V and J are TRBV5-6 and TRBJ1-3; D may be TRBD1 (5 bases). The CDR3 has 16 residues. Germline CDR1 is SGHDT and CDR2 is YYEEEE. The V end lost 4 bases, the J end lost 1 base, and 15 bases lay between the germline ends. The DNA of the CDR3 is TGTGCCAGCAGCCGCGCCGCAGGGTCTTCTGGAAACACCATATATTTT. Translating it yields CASSRAAGSSGNTIYF.

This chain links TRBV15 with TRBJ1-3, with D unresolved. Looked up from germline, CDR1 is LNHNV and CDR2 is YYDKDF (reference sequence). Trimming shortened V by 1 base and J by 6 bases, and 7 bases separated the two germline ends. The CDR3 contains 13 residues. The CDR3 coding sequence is TGTGCCACCAGCAGAGTTTTTTCAAACACCATATATTTT. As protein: CATSRVFSNTIYF.